The sequence of this TCR beta chain was determined in a study of T cells after posttransplantation cyclophosphamide. Germline values: CDR1 SGHRS, CDR2 YFSETQ. Trimming removed 4 bases from V and 4 bases from J, with 24 bases in between. The CDR3 runs 17 residues. Treatment was busulfan-fludarabine conditioning, a marrow graft, and cyclophosphamide on days +3 and +4. Details on this clone: The target antigen is unknown.

The protocol was immunoSEQ multiplex PCR, while the TCRdb copy is restricted to in-frame clones and leaves out a portion. The sample holds some 10,000 clones, roughly 80% seen once. General study findings and limits: Blood and skin or GI T cell repertoires showed limited TRB overlap. TRB clonality was highly associated with recipient CMV seropositivity and reactivation. Later post-transplant blood repertoires were often dominated by donor CD8+ memory clones.

The starting material was PBMCs, obtained after allogeneic stem cell transplant with posttransplant cyclophosphamide. The gene calls are TRBV5-1 and TRBJ2-7; the D gene is possibly TRBD1 (6 bases). The TCR originated in a female patient aged 45-60 years who received an allogeneic stem cell transplant from a related donor, was CMV-positive, and had no GVHD. These T cells may partly come from the graft donor. Here the CDR3 DNA reads TGCGCCAGCAGCAATTTGATCTTAGCCGGGACACAATACGAGCAGTACTTC. It specifies CASSNLILAGTQYEQYF.